The present TCR beta chain was sequenced within a study of shared clonotypes between healthy human individuals. The study, taken as a whole, reports: Donors were few, which limited the genetic and exposure-history diversity represented. Sampling covered nothing but blood. Tissue TCR repertoires likely differ from those found in blood.

Deep was the level at which the assay was run. Repertoires were generated with immunoSEQ multiplex PCR, while TCRdb's copy carries only in-frame clones and drops some. The repertoire consists of around 1,100,000 clones, with about 72% occurring once and the leading ten covering 0.85% to 1%. Comments on this clone: Its specificity is unknown.

Germline values: CDR1 MNHNS, CDR2 SASEGT. V lost 4 bases and J lost 15, with 16 bases in between. This CDR3 spans 12 amino acids. This TCR was recovered from a man aged 18 to 30 in good health. Some clones in this sample may be carry-over from other donors' samples. Material for sequencing was memory CD4+ T cells from PBMCs. Described subset: CD45RA-negative fraction. V usage is TRBV6-1 and J usage is TRBJ2-1; weak D call: TRBD2 (5 bases). The CDR3 DNA reads TGTGCCAGCAGTGCGCTAGCCCCCTGGGGGTTCTTC. Translated, it gives CASSALAPWGFF.